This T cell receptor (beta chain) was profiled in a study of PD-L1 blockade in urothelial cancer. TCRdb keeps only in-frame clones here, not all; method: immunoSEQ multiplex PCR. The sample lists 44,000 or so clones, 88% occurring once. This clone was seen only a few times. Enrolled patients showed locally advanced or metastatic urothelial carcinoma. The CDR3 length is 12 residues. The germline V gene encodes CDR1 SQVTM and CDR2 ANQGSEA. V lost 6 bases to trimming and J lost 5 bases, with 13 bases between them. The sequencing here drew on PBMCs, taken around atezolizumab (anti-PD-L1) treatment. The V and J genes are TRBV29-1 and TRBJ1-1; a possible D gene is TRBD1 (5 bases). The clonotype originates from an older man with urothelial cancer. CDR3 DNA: TGCAGCGTAAATCGGGGGGGAACTGAAGCTTTCTTT. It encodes CSVNRGGTEAFF. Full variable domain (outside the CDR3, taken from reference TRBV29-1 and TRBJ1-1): SAVISQKPSRDICQRGTSLTIQCQVDSQVTMMFWYRQQPGQSLTLIATANQGSEATYESGFVIDKFPISRPNLTFSTLTVSNMSPEDSSIYLCSVNRGGTEAFFGQGTRLTVV.